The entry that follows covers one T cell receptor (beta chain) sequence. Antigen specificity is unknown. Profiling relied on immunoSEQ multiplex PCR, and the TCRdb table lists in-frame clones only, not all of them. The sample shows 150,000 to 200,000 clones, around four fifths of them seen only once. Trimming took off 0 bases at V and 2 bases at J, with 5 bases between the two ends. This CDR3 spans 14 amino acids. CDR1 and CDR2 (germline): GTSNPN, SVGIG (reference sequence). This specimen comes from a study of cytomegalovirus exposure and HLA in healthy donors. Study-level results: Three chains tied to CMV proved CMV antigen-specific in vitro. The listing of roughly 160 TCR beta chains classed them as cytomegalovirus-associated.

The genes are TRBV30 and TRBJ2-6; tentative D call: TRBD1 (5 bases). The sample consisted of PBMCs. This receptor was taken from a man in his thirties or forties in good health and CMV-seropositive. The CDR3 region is CAWSVGAGANVLTF. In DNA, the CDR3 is TGTGCCTGGAGTGTAGGGGCTGGGGCCAACGTCCTGACTTTC. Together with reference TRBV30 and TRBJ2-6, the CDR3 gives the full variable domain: SQTIHQWPATLVQPVGSPLSLECTVEGTSNPNLYWYRQAAGRGLQLLFYSVGIGQISSEVPQNLSASRPQDRQFILSSKKLLLSDSGFYLCAWSVGAGANVLTFGAGSRLTVL.